Below, 30 T cell receptor beta chains from the same sample are listed, as sequenced in a study of blood T cell repertoires in COVID-19. Method: immunoSEQ multiplex PCR; TCRdb's copy keeps in-frame clones and lacks some. This table has approximately 440,000 clones, about nine tenths appearing once. Sequencing used PBMCs or T cells enriched from blood (not recorded which). The receptors originated from a young man who had recovered from COVID-19.

The chain employs TRBV28 and TRBJ1-5, with D perhaps TRBD1 (5 bases). V was clipped by 3 bases and J by 4 bases, with 10 bases between them. Germline CDR1 is MDHEN and CDR2 is SYDVKM. CDR3 length: 14 amino acids. The CDR3 nucleotides are TGTGCCAGCAGTTTCGGGACTCCTAATCAGCCCCAGCATTTT. Its protein product is CASSFGTPNQPQHF.

The rearrangement uses TRBV27 and TRBJ2-1; TRBD2 matches at 7 bases. CDR3 length: 15 amino acids. Germline CDR1 and CDR2: MNHEY and SMNVEV (reference sequence). With 7 bases clipped from V and 2 bases from J, the junction kept 8 bases outside the gene matches. CDR3 amino acids: CASTQPGGPYNEQFF. CDR3 bases: TGTGCCAGCACCCAGCCGGGAGGACCCTACAATGAGCAGTTCTTC.

This chain links TRBV10-1 with TRBJ2-3; 8 nucleotides align to TRBD1. There are 14 residues in the CDR3. V lost 5 bases to trimming and J lost 2 bases; unmatched junction nucleotides: 3. Germline V CDR1 and CDR2: WNHNN, SYGVQD (reference sequence). The CDR3 DNA is TGCGCCAGCAGTCAGGACAGGGACACAGATACGCAGTATTTT. It translates to CASSQDRDTDTQYF.

The chain couples TRBV10-1 to TRBJ2-1, with TRBD1 identical over 8 bases. The V segment lost 4 bases and the J segment 6 bases; nucleotides outside the gene matches: 8. CDR3 length equals 15 residues. Germline V lookup: CDR1 WNHNN, CDR2 SYGVQD (reference sequence). The CDR3 DNA reads TGCGCCAGCAGTGCTAGGACAGGGACTCTCAATGAGCAGTTCTTC. The encoded protein is CASSARTGTLNEQFF.

The chain joins TRBV20-1 to TRBJ1-1; D is undetermined. The CDR3 extends over 11 amino acids. Germline V gene lookup returns CDR1 DFQATT and CDR2 SNEGSKA (reference sequence). V was pared by 0 bases and J by 7 bases, with 6 bases between. In DNA, the CDR3 is TGCAGTGCTAGAGATACAATTGAAGCTTTCTTT. Encoded protein: CSARDTIEAFF.

This chain joins TRBV13 and TRBJ1-6, with 8 nucleotides matching TRBD1. Germline V lookup: CDR1 PRHDT, CDR2 FYEKMQ (reference sequence). The CDR3 has 14 residues. Trimming at V came to 5 bases and at J to 6 bases, leaving 3 bases not matched to a gene. The CDR3 spells CASSLGQANSPLHF. In DNA, the CDR3 is TGTGCCAGCAGCCTGGGACAGGCTAATTCACCCCTCCACTTT. The full variable domain, completed using reference TRBV13 and TRBJ1-6, is AAGVIQSPRHLIKEKRETATLKCYPIPRHDTVYWYQQGPGQDPQFLISFYEKMQSDKGSIPDRFSAQQFSDYHSELNMSSLELGDSALYFCASSLGQANSPLHFGNGTRLTVT.

This clone was observed a single time. V usage is TRBV2 and J usage is TRBJ2-4; D possibly corresponds to TRBD2 (6 bases). The V end was cut by 5 bases, the J end by 10 bases, with 18 bases between. The V gene's germline CDR1 is SNHLY and CDR2 FYNNEI. The CDR3 loop spans 14 amino acids. The CDR3: CASSNRAEGGIQYF. CDR3 nucleotide sequence: TGTGCCAGCAGTAATCGGGCTGAGGGAGGAATTCAGTACTTC.

The J gene is TRBJ2-2, the V gene TRBV4-2, with D possibly TRBD2 on 5 matching bases. Trimming removed 1 base from V and 4 bases from J, with 19 bases in between. Germline values: CDR1 LGHNA, CDR2 YNFKEQ. The CDR3 runs to 18 residues. The CDR3 region has the DNA TGTGCCAGCAGCCAAGTGTCGAGAGGGCCCGAGGCCACCGGGGAGCTGTTTTTT. Translated, it gives CASSQVSRGPEATGELFF.

The V gene is TRBV11-3, the J gene TRBJ1-2; 7 bases line up with TRBD1. Germline assignment: CDR1 SGHNT and CDR2 YENEEA. This CDR3 is 15 amino acids long. With V trimmed by 5 bases and J by 8 bases, 14 bases remained unmatched. CDR3 residues: CASSVSGTQGDGYTF. Here the CDR3 DNA reads TGTGCCAGCAGCGTATCCGGGACCCAGGGGGACGGCTACACCTTC.

This clone has a single count. The chain is built from TRBV3-1 (or the pseudogene TRBV3-2) and TRBJ2-1; 9 bases match TRBD2. The V gene's germline CDR1 is LGHDT and CDR2 YNNKEL (reference sequence). Trimming at V came to 8 bases and at J to 7 bases, leaving 6 bases not matched to a gene. This CDR3 spans 13 amino acids. CDR3 sequence: CASRRGGGNEQFF. CDR3 DNA sequence: TGTGCCAGCCGGCGGGGGGGAGGAAATGAGCAGTTCTTC.

The chain couples TRBV5-6 to TRBJ1-3; no firm D call. This CDR3 spans 13 amino acids. The V and J ends lost 4 bases and 2 bases respectively, with 7 bases between them. Germline V CDR1 and CDR2: SGHDT, YYEEEE. As DNA, the CDR3 is TGTGCCAGCAGCCTCCCAGCTGGAAACACCATATATTTT. It translates to CASSLPAGNTIYF.

This sequence joins TRBV4-1 and TRBJ1-5; weak D call: TRBD1 (6 bases). The ends were cut back, 8 bases at V and 7 bases at J, with 18 bases in the middle. There are 14 residues in the CDR3. CDR1 is MGHRA and CDR2 is YSYEKL in the germline V gene. CDR3: CASRSIQGPQPQHF. The CDR3 nucleotides are TGCGCCAGCCGGTCCATACAGGGCCCCCAGCCCCAGCATTTT.

The chain links TRBV7-9 to TRBJ1-3; D gene ambiguous. Germline CDR1 SEHNR, CDR2 FQNEAQ (reference sequence). Trimming pared 5 bases from V and 3 bases from J, leaving 17 bases between. The CDR3 sequence is 16 residues long. For the CDR3, the DNA is TGTGCCAGCAGCCCCACTACTATGAGGGATGGAAACACCATATATTTT. Encoded protein: CASSPTTMRDGNTIYF.

In its sample, this clone was seen once. The V call is TRBV7-9, the J call TRBJ2-7, with 10 bases identical to TRBD2. CDR3 size: 15 residues. Trimming took 5 bases from V and 3 from J; bases not matched to a gene: 7. Germline V lookup: CDR1 SEHNR, CDR2 FQNEAQ (reference sequence). The chain's CDR3 is CASSPGRTSGYEQYF. CDR3 coding DNA: TGTGCCAGCAGCCCGGGGAGGACTAGCGGCTACGAGCAGTACTTC. Looking up the rest from reference TRBV7-9 and TRBJ2-7 gives the full variable domain: DTGVSQNPRHKITKRGQNVTFRCDPISEHNRLYWYRQTLGQGPEFLTYFQNEAQLEKSRLLSDRFSAERPKGSFSTLEIQRTEQGDSAMYLCASSPGRTSGYEQYFGPGTRLTVT.

This sequence joins TRBV9 and TRBJ1-2; TRBD1 might be the D (5 bases). The CDR3 is made up of 13 amino acids. V dropped 6 bases and J dropped 4 bases, with 13 bases sitting between them. Germline loops: CDR1 SGDLS, CDR2 YYNGEE. CDR3 sequence (DNA): TGTGCCAGCACCCCCCAGGGTAGCTATGGCTACACCTTC. It codes for CASTPQGSYGYTF.

V and J are TRBV7-3 and TRBJ1-6, with 8 positions matching TRBD1. V lost 5 bases and J lost 10; bases outside the gene matches: 7. CDR1 and CDR2 (germline): SGHTA, FQGTGA. This CDR3 has 14 residues. CDR3 protein: CASSLQGVHSPLHF. The CDR3 coding sequence is TGTGCCAGCAGCCTACAGGGGGTTCACTCACCCCTCCACTTT.

The chain is built from TRBV5-1 and TRBJ2-7, with TRBD1 identical over 9 bases. CDR1 SGHRS and CDR2 YFSETQ come from the germline V gene. This CDR3 is 16 amino acids long. The junction had 7 bases not matched to a gene; V was cut back by 0 bases and J by 3 bases. CDR3 nucleotides: TGCGCCAGCAGCTTGGAGGGGACAGGGAGCGGCTACGAGCAGTACTTC. It is translated as CASSLEGTGSGYEQYF.

This chain connects TRBV18 to TRBJ2-1; 9 nucleotides match TRBD1. Germline V CDR1 and CDR2: KGHSH, LQKENI. The CDR3 extends over 18 amino acids. Trimming took 3 bases from V and 3 from J; bases not matched to a gene: 12. In DNA form, the CDR3 reads TGTGCCAGCTCACCCCGGAGGGCTACAGGGGGCGACTACAATGAGCAGTTCTTC. Its translation is CASSPRRATGGDYNEQFF.

The chain employs TRBV14 and TRBJ2-3; 9 nucleotides agree with TRBD1. The CDR3 loop spans 16 amino acids. In germline, CDR1 is SGHDN, CDR2 FVKESK. V dropped 2 bases and J dropped 1; count of bases not matched to a gene: 4. CDR3 in DNA: TGTGCCAGCAGCCAAAGAGGGACAGGGCGCACAGATACGCAGTATTTT. This translates into CASSQRGTGRTDTQYF.

The chain is built from TRBV9 and TRBJ1-3, with D unclear. V shed 0 bases and J shed 0 bases, with 7 bases lying between them. Germline CDR1 is SGDLS and CDR2 is YYNGEE. The CDR3 sequence is 15 residues long. The CDR3 is CASSVGSNSGNTIYF. The CDR3 region has the DNA TGTGCCAGCAGCGTAGGTTCCAACTCTGGAAACACCATATATTTT.

The V and J genes are TRBV5-1 and TRBJ2-7; maybe TRBD2 (5 bases). V dropped 2 bases and J dropped 4 bases, with 13 bases sitting between them. The V gene's germline CDR1 is SGHRS and CDR2 YFSETQ. The CDR3 is made up of 14 amino acids. The CDR3 DNA is TGCGCCAGCAGCTTAGAGGGAGAGGGTTACGAGCAGTACTTC. Protein: CASSLEGEGYEQYF.

This sequence joins TRBV29-1 and TRBJ1-2, with D possibly being TRBD1 (5 bases). This CDR3 spans 16 amino acids. Looked up from germline, CDR1 is SQVTM and CDR2 is ANQGSEA. V lost 3 bases and J lost 6, with 23 bases in between. CDR3 sequence: CSVDGQGGSKADGYTF. CDR3 DNA sequence: TGCAGCGTTGACGGGCAGGGAGGTTCGAAAGCTGATGGCTACACCTTC.

The chain joins TRBV27 to TRBJ2-2; D might be TRBD1 (5 bases). V lost 2 bases to trimming and J lost 6 bases, with 10 bases between them. In germline, CDR1 is MNHEY, CDR2 SMNVEV (reference sequence). The CDR3 extends over 14 amino acids. The CDR3 DNA reads TGTGCCAGCAGTTTAAGGGGTTGGCCCGGGGAGCTGTTTTTT. As protein: CASSLRGWPGELFF.

In DNA form, the CDR3 reads TGTGCCAGCAGTTCAGGGACAGTTAATTCACCCCTCCACTTT. As protein: CASSSGTVNSPLHF. The chain combines TRBV2 with TRBJ1-6; 7 bases line up with TRBD1. V shed 5 bases and J 6 bases; nucleotides not matched to a gene: 4. This CDR3 region has 14 residues. The germline CDR1 and CDR2 sequences are SNHLY and FYNNEI.

V gene TRBV5-4 combines with J gene TRBJ1-6; a weak D match, TRBD1 (6 bases). Germline-derived CDR1 and CDR2 are SGHNT and YYREEE (reference sequence). The CDR3 sequence is 18 residues long. V was pared by 1 base and J by 6 bases, with 20 bases between. This CDR3 reads CASSLWAQGRAGNSPLHF. CDR3 coding DNA: TGTGCCAGCAGCTTGTGGGCACAGGGTAGGGCGGGTAATTCACCCCTCCACTTT. Full variable domain (missing parts from reference TRBV5-4 and TRBJ1-6): ETGVTQSPTHLIKTRGQQVTLRCSSQSGHNTVSWYQQALGQGPQFIFQYYREEENGRGNFPPRFSGLQFPNYSSELNVNALELDDSALYLCASSLWAQGRAGNSPLHFGNGTRLTVT.

The chain joins TRBV5-1 to TRBJ1-1; TRBD1 might be the D (6 bases). This CDR3 has 14 residues. Looked up from germline, CDR1 is SGHRS and CDR2 is YFSETQ. V was clipped by 7 bases and J by 8 bases, with 21 bases between them. This chain's CDR3 is CASRPGYGGPEAFF. CDR3 nucleotides: TGCGCCAGCCGTCCCGGTTATGGGGGCCCAGAAGCTTTCTTT.

This chain links TRBV7-8 with TRBJ1-5; tentatively, D is TRBD1 (6 bases). Germline CDR1 reads SGHVS; CDR2 reads FQNEAQ. The CDR3 consists of 15 residues. V was pared by 5 bases and J by 7 bases, with 18 bases between. CDR3 region: CASSQRGLGEQPQHF. Here the CDR3 DNA reads TGTGCCAGCAGCCAGAGGGGGTTGGGGGAACAGCCCCAGCATTTT.

This chain connects TRBV18 to TRBJ1-1; D is possibly TRBD1 (6 bases). V lost 3 bases, J lost 0 bases, and 14 bases lay in between. The CDR3 has 16 residues. CDR1 is KGHSH, CDR2 LQKENI, per germline. The CDR3 loop reads CASSPMDRAMNTEAFF. In nucleotides, the CDR3 is TGTGCCAGCTCACCCATGGACAGAGCCATGAACACTGAAGCTTTCTTT.

The rearrangement uses TRBV10-2 and TRBJ2-6, with a possible D match to TRBD2 (5 bases). CDR3 length equals 17 residues. Trimming shortened V by 5 bases and J by 0 bases, and 14 bases separated the two germline ends. Germline lookup yields CDR1 WSHSY and CDR2 SAAADI. DNA for the CDR3: TGCGCCAGCAGTTCGAGCGGAACGCTCTCTGGGGCCAACGTCCTGACTTTC. Encoded protein: CASSSSGTLSGANVLTF.

The chain has TRBV18 and TRBJ1-2; D is unresolved. Germline CDR1 KGHSH, CDR2 LQKENI. The CDR3 consists of 14 residues. The V gene lost 6 bases and the J gene lost 7 bases, with 18 bases spanning the gap. CDR3 in amino acids: CASSSDSDRSGYTF. CDR3 DNA sequence: TGTGCCAGCTCGTCAGATTCGGATAGGAGTGGCTACACCTTC.